Following are 31 T cell receptor beta chains from one sample sequenced in a study of cytomegalovirus exposure and HLA in healthy donors. PCR was performed using 60 Vbeta and 13 Jbeta primers. Sequencing used immunoSEQ multiplex PCR; TCRdb keeps in-frame clones, though not all of them. Here the sample spans approximately 190,000 clones, 70% to 80% being singletons. The sequenced sample consisted of PBMCs. Receptors were obtained from a woman in her twenties or thirties in good health and CMV-seropositive.

Written as DNA, the CDR3 is TGTGCCAGCAGCTGGGGGGACAGGGGCATATCCACTGAAGCTTTCTTT. It specifies CASSWGDRGISTEAFF. This rearrangement joins TRBV7-9 to TRBJ1-1, with 10 bases matching TRBD1. Per the germline V gene, CDR1 is SEHNR and CDR2 is FQNEAQ (reference sequence). V shed 4 bases and J 4 bases; nucleotides not matched to a gene: 9. The CDR3 runs 16 residues.

This rearrangement joins TRBV6-5 to TRBJ2-5; 7 bases align to TRBD2. The CDR3 has 16 amino acids. Germline V gene data show CDR1 as MNHEY and CDR2 as SVGAGI. V was clipped by 0 bases and J by 1 base; unmatched bases: 5. The CDR3: CASSYSGGIVQETQYF. CDR3 bases: TGTGCCAGCAGTTACTCGGGGGGGATTGTCCAAGAGACCCAGTACTTC.

This chain joins TRBV29-1 and TRBJ2-3, with 7 bases identical to TRBD2. The length of the CDR3 is 15 residues. CDR1 SQVTM and CDR2 ANQGSEA come from the germline V gene. The J segment lost 3 bases and the V segment lost 2 bases, leaving 8 bases of the junction unmatched. The CDR3 DNA is TGCAGCGTTGAACTGTCCCCGGGGGGTACAGATACGCAGTATTTT. Amino acids: CSVELSPGGTDTQYF.

The chain employs TRBV6-6 and TRBJ1-2, with 7 positions matching TRBD1. V dropped 2 bases and J dropped 5; count of bases not matched to a gene: 5. Germline-derived CDR1 and CDR2 are MNHNY and SVGAGI (reference sequence). The CDR3 sequence is 14 residues long. CDR3 bases: TGTGCCAGCAGTTACGGCCAGGGGGTATATGGCTACACCTTC. As protein: CASSYGQGVYGYTF.

This chain joins TRBV6-6 and TRBJ2-5; weak D call: TRBD1 (6 bases). The CDR3 loop spans 16 amino acids. Between the trimmed V and J ends, which lost 2 bases and 4 bases, there was a span of 17 bases. The germline V gene encodes CDR1 MNHNY and CDR2 SVGAGI (reference sequence). CDR3: CASSYPTGNKGETQYF. Written as DNA, the CDR3 is TGTGCCAGCAGTTACCCTACAGGGAACAAGGGAGAGACCCAGTACTTC.

This chain connects TRBV30 to TRBJ2-7; the match to TRBD1 covers 9 bases. The CDR3 loop spans 16 amino acids. Germline V gene lookup returns CDR1 GTSNPN and CDR2 SVGIG (reference sequence). V lost 0 bases to trimming and J lost 0 bases; unmatched junction nucleotides: 6. The CDR3 reads CAWSVKGTGSSYEQYF. The CDR3 DNA reads as TGTGCCTGGAGTGTGAAGGGGACAGGGAGCTCCTACGAGCAGTACTTC.

The V call is TRBV28, the J call TRBJ2-7; 7 positions agree with TRBD1. The V gene's germline CDR1 is MDHEN and CDR2 SYDVKM. Trimming at V came to 7 bases and at J to 4 bases, leaving 10 bases not matched to a gene. This CDR3 has 14 residues. CDR3 sequence reads: CASNVDRVTYEQYF. The CDR3 region has the DNA TGTGCCAGCAATGTCGACAGGGTTACATACGAGCAGTACTTC. Based on the CDR3 plus reference TRBV28 and TRBJ2-7, the full variable domain is DVKVTQSSRYLVKRTGEKVFLECVQDMDHENMFWYRQDPGLGLRLIYFSYDVKMKEKGDIPEGYSVSREKKERFSLILESASTNQTSMYLCASNVDRVTYEQYFGPGTRLTVT.

The genes are TRBV15 and TRBJ2-6; possibly TRBD1 for D (6 bases). Deletions cut 2 bases from V and 2 bases from J, with 10 bases between. The CDR3 loop spans 16 amino acids. CDR1 is LNHNV and CDR2 is YYDKDF in the germline V gene (reference sequence). CDR3 in DNA: TGTGCCACCAGCAGAAAAACAGGGCCTGGGGCCAACGTCCTGACTTTC. Its protein product is CATSRKTGPGANVLTF. Supplemented by reference TRBV15 and TRBJ2-6, the full variable domain reads DAMVIQNPRYQVTQFGKPVTLSCSQTLNHNVMYWYQQKSSQAPKLLFHYYDKDFNNEADTPDNFQSRRPNTSFCFLDIRSPGLGDTAMYLCATSRKTGPGANVLTFGAGSRLTVL.

This clone was seen a single time. The chain links TRBV6-4 to TRBJ1-1; TRBD1 agrees at 8 bases. This CDR3 is built from 13 residues. Germline-derived CDR1 and CDR2 are MRHNA and SNTAGT. J gave up 3 bases and V 6 bases, and 3 bases lay outside the gene matches. This chain's CDR3 is CASSAQGDTEAFF. In DNA form, the CDR3 reads TGTGCCAGCAGCGCACAGGGGGACACTGAAGCTTTCTTT.

The chain couples TRBV11-2 to TRBJ1-3; no reliable D call. Trimming pared 1 base from V and 0 bases from J, leaving 10 bases between. The length of the CDR3 is 16 residues. CDR1 is SGHAT and CDR2 is FQNNGV in the germline V gene. The CDR3 sequence: CASSLGAPTSGNTIYF. In nucleotides, the CDR3 is TGTGCCAGCAGCTTAGGAGCCCCAACCTCTGGAAACACCATATATTTT.

A note on this clone: The same CDR3 arises from other DNA sequences in this sample as well. The rearrangement joins TRBV9 to TRBJ1-2; TRBD1 matches at 7 bases. Losses at the gene ends were 2 bases for V and 6 bases for J; bases not matched to a gene: 4. This CDR3 is built from 13 residues. Germline-derived CDR1 and CDR2 are SGDLS and YYNGEE. Here the CDR3 DNA reads TGTGCCAGCAGCGTTCGAGGGGGCGATGGCTACACCTTC. It specifies CASSVRGGDGYTF.

The V and J genes are TRBV11-1 and TRBJ2-7; 7 bases are a match to TRBD1. V gave up 5 bases and J gave up 5 bases; unmatched junction bases: 6. This CDR3 has 13 amino acids. CDR1 and CDR2 from the germline V gene are SGHAT and FQDESV (reference sequence). CDR3: CASSPRQGHEQYF. CDR3 nucleotides: TGTGCCAGCAGCCCCCGACAGGGTCACGAGCAGTACTTC.

This sequence joins TRBV29-1 and TRBJ2-3, with D perhaps matching TRBD2 (5 bases). Per the germline V gene, CDR1 is SQVTM and CDR2 is ANQGSEA. V was cut by 6 bases and J by 5 bases, with 9 bases left in between. There are 11 residues in the CDR3. The CDR3 region has the DNA TGCAGCGTAACGGGGAAAGATACGCAGTATTTT. This translates into CSVTGKDTQYF.

The J gene is TRBJ2-4, the V gene TRBV14, with TRBD1 as a possible D gene (6 bases). The CDR3 loop spans 14 amino acids. The germline CDR1 and CDR2 sequences are SGHDN and FVKESK. The ends were cut back, 1 base at V and 8 bases at J, with 12 bases in the middle. CDR3 region: CASSQAQGIDIQYF. Written as DNA, the CDR3 is TGTGCCAGCAGCCAAGCGCAGGGGATCGACATTCAGTACTTC.

This chain connects TRBV7-9 to TRBJ1-1, with 8 bases fitting TRBD1. After removal of 4 bases from V and 3 bases from J, the junction contained 4 bases not matched to a gene. CDR3 length equals 14 residues. Germline V lookup: CDR1 SEHNR, CDR2 FQNEAQ (reference sequence). CDR3 sequence (DNA): TGTGCCAGCAGCTCCAGGGGGCTTGACACTGAAGCTTTCTTT. This sequence encodes CASSSRGLDTEAFF.

The chain couples TRBV7-9 to TRBJ2-2, with D possibly TRBD1 on 6 matching bases. The CDR3 covers 13 residues. The V and J ends lost 9 bases and 2 bases respectively, with 10 bases between them. CDR1 and CDR2 (germline): SEHNR, FQNEAQ (reference sequence). The CDR3 protein is CARRGGNTGELFF. Here the CDR3 DNA reads TGTGCCAGGAGAGGGGGAAACACCGGGGAGCTGTTTTTT.

This chain joins TRBV19 and TRBJ1-5, with D tentatively TRBD1 (6 bases). This CDR3 comprises 15 residues. Trimming removed 5 bases from V and 7 bases from J, with 18 bases in between. The V gene's germline CDR1 is LNHDA and CDR2 SQIVND (reference sequence). DNA of the CDR3: TGTGCCAGTAGTGTCCCGGACAGTCTCTGGCAGCCCCAGCATTTT. Translating it yields CASSVPDSLWQPQHF.

V is TRBV5-1 and J is TRBJ2-7; maybe TRBD2 (6 bases). There are 13 residues in the CDR3. Per the germline V gene, CDR1 is SGHRS and CDR2 is YFSETQ. V was pared by 4 bases and J by 1 base, with 9 bases between. The CDR3 bases are TGCGCCAGCAGCCTTGGGAGGTCCTACGAGCAGTACTTC. This translates into CASSLGRSYEQYF.

The chain couples TRBV2 to TRBJ2-1; D possibly corresponds to TRBD2 (8 bases). This CDR3 contains 16 residues. Trimming shortened V by 7 bases and J by 6 bases, and 22 bases separated the two germline ends. In germline, CDR1 is SNHLY, CDR2 FYNNEI. DNA for the CDR3: TGTGCCAGCACTCCTGGTCCCGGGAGGGGGCTCAATGAGCAGTTCTTC. This sequence encodes CASTPGPGRGLNEQFF.

The V gene is TRBV2, the J gene TRBJ2-6; a weak D match, TRBD2 (5 bases). CDR3 length: 15 amino acids. CDR1 and CDR2 from the germline V gene are SNHLY and FYNNEI. V lost 4 bases and J 3 bases, leaving 10 bases between the germline ends. CDR3 DNA: TGTGCCAGCAGTGGCCGGGGAATTGGGGCCAACGTCCTGACTTTC. This encodes CASSGRGIGANVLTF.

V is TRBV7-3 and J is TRBJ1-1, with 8 bases lining up with TRBD1. The CDR3 is 14 amino acids. CDR1 SGHTA and CDR2 FQGTGA come from the germline V gene. V lost 1 base, J lost 7 bases, and 5 bases stayed unmatched. This chain's CDR3 is CASSLNPGQGEAFF. The CDR3 DNA is TGTGCCAGCAGCTTAAACCCCGGACAGGGTGAAGCTTTCTTT.

The rearrangement uses TRBV30 and TRBJ1-1; TRBD1 might be the D (6 bases). V was shortened by 3 bases and J by 6 bases, with 14 bases between the two germline ends. The V gene's germline CDR1 is GTSNPN and CDR2 SVGIG (reference sequence). CDR3 size: 13 residues. The CDR3 protein is CAWSANRAAEAFF. The DNA for the CDR3 is TGTGCCTGGAGCGCGAACAGGGCTGCTGAAGCTTTCTTT.

A remark on this clone: Different DNA sequences within this sample yield the same CDR3. The chain links TRBV5-4 to TRBJ2-3, with 12 bases fitting TRBD2. Germline loops: CDR1 SGHNT, CDR2 YYREEE (reference sequence). Trimming at V came to 3 bases and at J to 2 bases, leaving 4 bases not matched to a gene. This CDR3 spans 16 amino acids. As DNA, the CDR3 is TGTGCCAGCAGCTGGGGACTAGCGGGTTCCACAGATACGCAGTATTTT. Translated: CASSWGLAGSTDTQYF.

The chain combines TRBV5-1 with TRBJ1-2; a possible D gene is TRBD1 (5 bases). The CDR3 sequence is 15 residues long. The V and J ends lost 4 bases and 3 bases respectively, with 16 bases between them. From germline, CDR1 is SGHRS and CDR2 YFSETQ. In DNA, the CDR3 is TGCGCCAGCAGCCCGGACAAGGCACGGGACTATGGCTACACCTTC. Protein sequence: CASSPDKARDYGYTF. Full variable domain (rest looked up from reference TRBV5-1 and TRBJ1-2): KAGVTQTPRYLIKTRGQQVTLSCSPISGHRSVSWYQQTPGQGLQFLFEYFSETQRNKGNFPGRFSGRQFSNSRSEMNVSTLELGDSALYLCASSPDKARDYGYTFGSGTRLTVV.

The chain is built from TRBV12-5 and TRBJ1-6; tentative D call: TRBD1 (6 bases). This CDR3 region has 12 residues. V dropped 7 bases and J dropped 9 bases, with 10 bases sitting between them. CDR1 is LGHNT and CDR2 is FRNRAP in the germline V gene. The CDR3 reads CASAQGGSPLHF. CDR3 bases: TGTGCTAGTGCACAGGGTGGTTCACCCCTCCACTTT.

The chain links TRBV9 to TRBJ2-5; 8 bases agree with TRBD1. The CDR3 is 14 residues long. The J segment lost 5 bases and the V segment lost 6 bases, leaving 9 bases of the junction unmatched. CDR1 and CDR2 (germline): SGDLS, YYNGEE. CDR3 residues: CASTRQGIGETQYF. In DNA, the CDR3 is TGTGCCAGCACCAGACAGGGGATTGGGGAGACCCAGTACTTC.

In its sample, this clone was seen once. V gene TRBV6-5 combines with J gene TRBJ1-2, with D perhaps matching TRBD1 (6 bases). Per the germline V gene, CDR1 is MNHEY and CDR2 is SVGAGI. V lost 5 bases and J 4 bases, leaving 11 bases between the germline ends. This CDR3 has 13 residues. CDR3 DNA: TGTGCCAGCAGTATTACAGGGACCTATGGCTACACCTTC. It translates to CASSITGTYGYTF.

This clone was observed a single time. The chain employs TRBV19 and TRBJ1-5; a possible D gene is TRBD1 (5 bases). V was clipped by 5 bases and J by 5 bases, with 10 bases between them. CDR3 length: 13 amino acids. Germline V gene data show CDR1 as LNHDA and CDR2 as SQIVND (reference sequence). CDR3 DNA sequence: TGTGCCAGTAGTTCGTCGGGGGATCAGCCCCAGCATTTT. It specifies CASSSSGDQPQHF.

This clone came up a few times. The J gene is TRBJ2-5, the V gene TRBV6-5; 9 bases are a match to TRBD1. Losses at the gene ends were 6 bases for V and 5 bases for J; bases not matched to a gene: 10. Germline CDR1 and CDR2: MNHEY and SVGAGI. The CDR3 covers 15 residues. CDR3: CASRIPDRGWETQYF. CDR3 sequence (DNA): TGTGCCAGCAGGATCCCGGACAGGGGCTGGGAGACCCAGTACTTC.

This clone occurred a few times. The rearrangement uses TRBV6-6 and TRBJ2-5; perhaps TRBD2 as D (5 bases). Germline V lookup: CDR1 MNHNY, CDR2 SVGAGI (reference sequence). V lost 6 bases and J 2 bases, leaving 16 bases between the germline ends. CDR3 length: 15 amino acids. DNA of the CDR3: TGTGCCAGCAGCGTACCCCAGCGGCTACAAGAGACCCAGTACTTC. This sequence encodes CASSVPQRLQETQYF.

CDR3 in amino acids: CAWSSGGRASDTQYF. DNA for the CDR3: TGTGCCTGGAGTAGCGGCGGGAGGGCCTCAGATACGCAGTATTTT. The chain has TRBV30 and TRBJ2-3; 9 bases map to TRBD2. Germline CDR1 and CDR2: GTSNPN and SVGIG (reference sequence). The CDR3 has 15 amino acids. Trimming took 2 bases from V and 4 from J; bases not matched to a gene: 7.